This entry describes one TCR beta chain. Its antigen is as yet unknown. The data stem from a study of cytomegalovirus exposure and HLA in healthy donors. Study findings and constraints: The study listed 150 to 200 cytomegalovirus-associated TCR beta chains. In a later analysis, first-cohort TCR clusters were found to tend to co-occur in the approximately 110 validation repertoires.

The data were produced by immunoSEQ multiplex PCR, yet TCRdb's version contains in-frame clones alone and is incomplete. The repertoire holds around 170,000 clones, with around 85% as singletons. The CDR3 spans 15 residues. CDR1 and CDR2 from the germline V gene are MNHNS and SASEGT. V dropped 6 bases and J dropped 3; count of bases not matched to a gene: 8. A roughly 120-subject validation cohort, separate from the approximately 720-subject first cohort, supplied the donors. The material sequenced was PBMCs. This clonotype was sampled from a young man in good health and CMV-seropositive. The chain is built from TRBV6-1 and TRBJ2-7, with 10 bases matching TRBD2. This CDR3 reads CASSRGLARVYEQYF. CDR3 DNA: TGTGCCAGCAGCCGGGGACTAGCGCGGGTCTACGAGCAGTACTTC.